This T cell receptor beta chain was profiled in a study of cytomegalovirus exposure and HLA in healthy donors. The study's findings and limits: At a 0.05 false discovery rate, a later analysis found some 18,000 TCR beta sequences to be associated with HLA alleles.

The CDR3 is made up of 14 amino acids. The V and J ends lost 4 bases and 6 bases, in that order; junction bases with no gene match: 5. The germline V gene encodes CDR1 MDHEN and CDR2 SYDVKM. Use of 60 Vbeta and 13 Jbeta primers characterized the PCR. Profiled with immunoSEQ multiplex PCR; TCRdb holds only in-frame clones, not every one. The sample lists about 190,000 clones; around 80% were seen once. Points on this clone: Antigen unknown.

Sequences were obtained from PBMCs. The gene calls are TRBV28 and TRBJ1-5; 8 bases are a match to TRBD1. The clonotype originates from a man between 35 and 55 years old in good health and CMV-seropositive. In nucleotides, the CDR3 is TGTGCCAGCAGTTGGACAGGGAAGAGTCAGCCCCAGCATTTT. It encodes CASSWTGKSQPQHF.